This T cell receptor (beta chain) was recovered during a study of blood T cell repertoires in COVID-19. Authors' data handling: Estimates of nucleated cell counts were drawn from the amplification of reference gene primers. Method: immunoSEQ multiplex PCR; TCRdb's copy keeps in-frame clones and lacks some. Clone size and the V and J calls come from that table; the DNA yielded D and trimming. The sample lists 250,000 or so clones, 89% occurring once. The CDR3 length is 15 residues. Per germline, CDR1 LGHDT and CDR2 YNNKEL (reference sequence). V lost 0 bases, J lost 4 bases, and 13 bases lay in between.

The chain recombines TRBV3-1 (or the pseudogene TRBV3-2) with TRBJ2-7; the D gene is possibly TRBD1 (6 bases). Input material: peripheral blood. This receptor was obtained from a woman in her 40s who had recovered from COVID-19. The CDR3, as DNA: TGTGCCAGCAGCCAAGATACGGACAGAGAATACGAGCAGTACTTC. Translating it yields CASSQDTDREYEQYF.